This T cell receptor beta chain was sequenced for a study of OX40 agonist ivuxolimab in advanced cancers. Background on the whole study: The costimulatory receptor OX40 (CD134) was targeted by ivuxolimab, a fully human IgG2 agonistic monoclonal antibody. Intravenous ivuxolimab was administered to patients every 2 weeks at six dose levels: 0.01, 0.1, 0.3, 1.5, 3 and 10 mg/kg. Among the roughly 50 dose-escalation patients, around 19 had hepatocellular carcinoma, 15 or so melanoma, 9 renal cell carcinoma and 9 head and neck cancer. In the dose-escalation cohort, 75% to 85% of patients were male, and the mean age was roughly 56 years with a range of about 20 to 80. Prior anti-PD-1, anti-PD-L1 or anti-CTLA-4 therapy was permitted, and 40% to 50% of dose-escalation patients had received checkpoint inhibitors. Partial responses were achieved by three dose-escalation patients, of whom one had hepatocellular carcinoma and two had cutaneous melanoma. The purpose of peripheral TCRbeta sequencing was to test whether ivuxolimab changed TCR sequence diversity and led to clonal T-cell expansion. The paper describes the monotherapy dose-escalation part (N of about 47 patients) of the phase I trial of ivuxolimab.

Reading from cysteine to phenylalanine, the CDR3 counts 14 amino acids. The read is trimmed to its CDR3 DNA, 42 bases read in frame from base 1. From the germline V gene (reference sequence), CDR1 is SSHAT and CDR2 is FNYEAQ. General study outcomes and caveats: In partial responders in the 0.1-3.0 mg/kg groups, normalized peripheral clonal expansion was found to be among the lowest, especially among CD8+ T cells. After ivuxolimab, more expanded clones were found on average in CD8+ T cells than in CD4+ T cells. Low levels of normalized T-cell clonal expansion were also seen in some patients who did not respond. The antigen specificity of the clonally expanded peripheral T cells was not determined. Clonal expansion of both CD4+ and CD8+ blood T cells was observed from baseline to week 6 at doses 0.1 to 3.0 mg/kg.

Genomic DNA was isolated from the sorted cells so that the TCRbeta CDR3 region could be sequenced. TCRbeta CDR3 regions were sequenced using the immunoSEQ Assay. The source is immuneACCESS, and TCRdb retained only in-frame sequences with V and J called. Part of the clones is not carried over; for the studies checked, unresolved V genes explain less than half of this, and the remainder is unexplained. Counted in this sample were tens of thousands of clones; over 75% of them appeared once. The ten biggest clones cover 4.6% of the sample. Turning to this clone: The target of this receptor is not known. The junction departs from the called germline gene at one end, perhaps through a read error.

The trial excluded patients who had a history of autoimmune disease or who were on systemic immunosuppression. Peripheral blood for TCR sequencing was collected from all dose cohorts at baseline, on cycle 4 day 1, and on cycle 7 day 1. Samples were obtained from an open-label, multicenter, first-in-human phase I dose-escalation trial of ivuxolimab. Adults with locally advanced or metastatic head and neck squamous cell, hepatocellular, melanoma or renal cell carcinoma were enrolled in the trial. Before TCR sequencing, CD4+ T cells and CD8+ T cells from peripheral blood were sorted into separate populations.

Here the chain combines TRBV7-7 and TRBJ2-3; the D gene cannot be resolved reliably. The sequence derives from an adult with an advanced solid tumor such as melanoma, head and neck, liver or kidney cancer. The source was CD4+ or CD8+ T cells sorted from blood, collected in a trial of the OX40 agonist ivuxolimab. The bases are TGTGCTAGCAGCTTAGGCACGGGCACAGATACGCAGTATTTT. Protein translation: CASSLGTGTDTQYF.